Detailed here is one TCR beta chain. Its specificity is unknown. This sample is drawn from a study of identical twins. TCRdb recomputed calls from the 5' RACE reads with MiXCR, one row per CDR3 protein. Of more than 400,000 distinct CDR3 sequences in the sample, approximately 16% were seen once. Germline CDR1 and CDR2: MNHEY and SVGEGT. This CDR3 comprises 16 residues. Germline trimming cut 2 bases from V and 4 bases from J; bases unmatched to any gene: 6. Broader study findings: Twin pairs had excess sharing that was weaker in beta out-of-frame sequences. Possibly, invariant MAIT and iNKT cells partly confounded zero-insertion analyses.

These same data were also listed under a study on yellow fever vaccine responses in identical twins.

This TCR was sampled from a woman aged 18-29 years in good health. Sequencing was done on a sample of CD4+ T cells sorted from blood. V and J are TRBV6-2 or TRBV6-3 and TRBJ2-5; 11 positions match TRBD1. As DNA, the CDR3 is TGTGCCAGCAGTTACGGGACAGGGGGTTTTCGAGAGACCCAGTACTTC. Its protein product is CASSYGTGGFRETQYF.